The TCR beta chain under discussion was sequenced for a study of identical twins. Ten or more counts support this clonotype. The CDR3 is 15 residues long. V shed 5 bases and J 5 bases; nucleotides not matched to a gene: 10. One entry per CDR3 protein, called by TCRdb with MiXCR from the 5' RACE reads. The sample holds 240,000 or so distinct CDR3 sequences; 10% to 13% are singletons and the top ten take 9% to 10%. This receptor was identified in a man in his forties or fifties in good health. The sequenced sample consisted of memory T cells sorted from blood. V usage is TRBV12-3 or TRBV12-4 and J usage is TRBJ2-5; 8 bases are a match to TRBD2. The CDR3 region is CASSPPQGGGETQYF. CDR3 DNA sequence: TGTGCCAGCAGTCCGCCACAGGGCGGGGGGGAGACCCAGTACTTC.